The 15 T cell receptor beta chains given below trace back to one sample, sequenced in a study of T cells after yellow fever vaccination. MiXCR, applied by TCRdb to the 5' RACE reads, yields one record per CDR3 protein. This table holds 350,000 to 450,000 distinct CDR3 sequences, around a sixth found once. The sample consisted of PBMCs, taken before the yellow fever booster vaccination. The receptors derive from a young man who received the YFV17D yellow fever vaccine.

V is TRBV20-1 and J is TRBJ2-5; a possible D gene is TRBD1 (5 bases). The CDR3 consists of 13 residues. The germline V gene has CDR1 DFQATT and CDR2 SNEGSKA (reference sequence). Trimming removed 3 bases at V and 4 bases at J, with 12 bases between. CDR3 DNA: TGCAGTGCTAGTGACAGCGTGGCAGAGACCCAGTACTTC. Translated, it gives CSASDSVAETQYF.

The count of this clonotype is one. The chain has TRBV20-1 and TRBJ1-2; 9 bases line up with TRBD1. The germline V gene encodes CDR1 DFQATT and CDR2 SNEGSKA (reference sequence). The junction had 14 bases not matched to a gene; V was cut back by 4 bases and J by 8 bases. The CDR3 sequence is 15 residues long. DNA for the CDR3: TGCAGTGCTACTCGGCCGGGACAGGGAATGGGCGGCTACACCTTC. It yields the protein CSATRPGQGMGGYTF.

V usage is TRBV11-2 and J usage is TRBJ2-7; TRBD1 agrees at 11 bases. Per germline, CDR1 SGHAT and CDR2 FQNNGV. This CDR3 is 16 amino acids long. V lost 5 bases and J lost 4; bases outside the gene matches: 10. The chain's CDR3 is CASSHGTGTGGYEQYF. The CDR3 coding sequence is TGTGCCAGCAGCCATGGAACTGGGACAGGGGGTTACGAGCAGTACTTC.

The rearrangement joins TRBV6-5 to TRBJ1-1; D ambiguous. CDR3 length: 15 amino acids. Germline V gene lookup returns CDR1 MNHEY and CDR2 SVGAGI. The V end was cut by 2 bases, the J end by 0 bases, with 10 bases between. CDR3 bases: TGTGCCAGCAGTTACGGGGAGGAGATGAACACTGAAGCTTTCTTT. Amino acid sequence: CASSYGEEMNTEAFF.

This clonotype was seen ten or more times. This sequence joins TRBV29-1 and TRBJ2-7; D remains ambiguous. Germline values: CDR1 SQVTM, CDR2 ANQGSEA. Trimming took off 6 bases at V and 0 bases at J, with 6 bases between the two ends. The CDR3 contains 11 residues. In DNA, the CDR3 is TGCAGCGTCAAGACCTCCTACGAGCAGTACGTC. It yields the protein CSVKTSYEQYV.

The chain recombines TRBV5-1 with TRBJ2-7, with D maybe TRBD2 (5 bases). Trimming removed 4 bases from V and 3 bases from J, with 11 bases in between. Germline V gene sequence: CDR1 SGHRS, CDR2 YFSETQ. This CDR3 has 13 amino acids. CDR3 region: CASSAHGVYEQYF. The CDR3 region has the DNA TGCGCCAGCAGCGCCCACGGGGTCTACGAGCAGTACTTC. The whole variable domain, filled in from reference TRBV5-1 and TRBJ2-7, reads KAGVTQTPRYLIKTRGQQVTLSCSPISGHRSVSWYQQTPGQGLQFLFEYFSETQRNKGNFPGRFSGRQFSNSRSEMNVSTLELGDSALYLCASSAHGVYEQYFGPGTRLTVT.

This clonotype was picked up a small number of times. The gene calls are TRBV7-2 and TRBJ2-5; perhaps TRBD2 as D (7 bases). This CDR3 has 14 amino acids. The V end lost 3 bases, the J end lost 4 bases, and 12 bases lay between the germline ends. The germline V gene encodes CDR1 SGHTA and CDR2 FQGNSA. CDR3: CASSFNGGRETQYF. As DNA, the CDR3 is TGTGCCAGCAGCTTTAACGGGGGGCGAGAGACCCAGTACTTC.

Only a few counts were recorded for this clonotype. This chain joins TRBV30 and TRBJ1-2; tentative D call: TRBD1 (6 bases). Germline CDR1 is GTSNPN and CDR2 is SVGIG (reference sequence). The CDR3 has 13 amino acids. V was trimmed by 2 bases and J by 8 bases, leaving 15 bases between them. Written as DNA, the CDR3 is TGTGCCTGGAGTACCGGGACATCAAGGGGCTACACCTTC. Its translation is CAWSTGTSRGYTF.

As for this clonotype: Being one base from a much bigger clone, this may be a read error. The rearrangement uses TRBV9 and TRBJ1-2; no definite D call. Trimming left V 4 bases short and J 1 base short, with 2 bases between. Germline V gene data show CDR1 as SGDLS and CDR2 as YYNGEE. The CDR3 is 11 amino acids. The CDR3 bases are TGTGCCAGCAGCAATAACTATGGCTACACCTTC. It yields the protein CASSNNYGYTF.

This clonotype was picked up a small number of times. The genes are TRBV25-1 and TRBJ1-6; D gene unclear. With 6 bases removed from V and 5 bases from J, the gap between germline ends came to 11 bases. Germline CDR1 reads MGHDK; CDR2 reads SYGVNS. There are 14 residues in the CDR3. For the CDR3, the DNA is TGTGCCAGCAGCCCACCCTATGATAATTCACCCCTCCACTTT. Its protein is CASSPPYDNSPLHF.

This chain uses TRBV20-1 with TRBJ2-7; D remains ambiguous. CDR1 DFQATT and CDR2 SNEGSKA come from the germline V gene (reference sequence). The CDR3 runs 15 residues. V lost 6 bases and J 3 bases, leaving 21 bases between the germline ends. The CDR3 DNA is TGCAGTGCAGCCATCTCCGGGCTCCCCCTCTACGAGCAGTACGTC. This codes for CSAAISGLPLYEQYV.

The chain couples TRBV20-1 to TRBJ2-3; 8 bases match TRBD2. V lost 3 bases, J lost 5 bases, and 7 bases stayed unmatched. The CDR3 has 14 amino acids. Germline-derived CDR1 and CDR2 are DFQATT and SNEGSKA (reference sequence). The CDR3 here is CSARGSGVVDTQYF. Written as DNA, the CDR3 is TGCAGTGCTAGGGGTAGCGGGGTCGTAGATACGCAGTATTTT.

In its sample, this clonotype was seen once. This chain links TRBV7-9 with TRBJ2-7, with 7 positions matching TRBD1. The trim removed 4 bases at V and 1 base at J, leaving 4 bases unmatched. The germline V gene has CDR1 SEHNR and CDR2 FQNEAQ (reference sequence). This CDR3 is built from 14 residues. CDR3 region: CASSSTGWSYEQYF. The CDR3 DNA follows: TGTGCCAGCAGCTCGACAGGGTGGTCCTACGAGCAGTACTTC.

The rearrangement links TRBV20-1 to TRBJ2-5, with TRBD2 identical over 12 bases. J was trimmed by 2 bases and V by 1 base; bases with no gene match: 11. Germline V gene data show CDR1 as DFQATT and CDR2 as SNEGSKA (reference sequence). The CDR3 sequence is 18 residues long. The chain's CDR3 is CSARAVGLAGGWQETQYF. Here the CDR3 DNA reads TGCAGTGCTAGAGCAGTAGGGCTAGCGGGGGGGTGGCAAGAGACCCAGTACTTC.

The chain combines TRBV10-3 with TRBJ2-4, with 9 bases identical to TRBD1. V shed 4 bases, J shed 5 bases, and the junction held 9 bases outside the gene matches. The CDR3 runs 16 residues. The germline gives CDR1 ENHRY, CDR2 SYGVKD. In DNA form, the CDR3 reads TGTGCCATCAGTGCAACAGGGGGCGGAGGTGAAAACATTCAGTACTTC. As protein: CAISATGGGGENIQYF.